The clone carrying this TCR beta chain was seen ten or more times. What it recognizes is unknown. This entry belongs to a study of T-cell reconstitution after alpha-beta-depleted transplantation in children. General observations from the study: At around two months after transplant, the alpha-beta T cells were reportedly derived from several hundred expanded clones that came from non-depleted graft cells.

Molecular barcoding with unique molecular identifiers was used for the TCRbeta library. A single record per CDR3 protein comes from TCRdb applying MiXCR to the PCR reads. The sample includes about 580,000 distinct CDR3 sequences, 20% to 25% seen only once; the top ten take over 12%. CDR3 length equals 13 residues. V shed 6 bases and J shed 3 bases, with 11 bases lying between them. Germline CDR1 and CDR2: MDHEN and SYDVKM. The TCR was taken from a boy younger than two who had a stem cell transplant for acute myeloid leukemia, so the T cells may come from the graft donor. The V and J genes are TRBV28 and TRBJ1-2; D is unclear. The sample was PBMCs, mostly from graft donor cells, taken 360 days after TCRalphabeta/CD19-depleted stem cell transplant. The CDR3 here is CASSSTEDYGYTF. Here the CDR3 DNA reads TGTGCCAGCAGCTCAACAGAGGACTATGGCTACACCTTC.